Listed here are 22 T cell receptor beta chains from one sample, sequenced in a study of shared clonotypes between healthy human individuals. Assay: immunoSEQ multiplex PCR; the TCRdb copy retains only in-frame clones and omits some. The sample yields some 2.1 million clones, 85% to 95% seen once. The sequenced sample was naive CD4+ T cells sorted from blood. Described subset: CD45RA+ positively selected. Receptors originate from a man aged 18-30 years in good health.

J is TRBJ2-5 and V is TRBV11-2, with 10 bases matching TRBD2. CDR3 length equals 18 residues. Trimming took 5 bases from V and 0 from J; bases not matched to a gene: 12. Germline-derived CDR1 and CDR2 are SGHAT and FQNNGV. CDR3 nucleotide sequence: TGTGCCAGCAGCCTCCGCTTCGGACTAGCGGCTAACCAAGAGACCCAGTACTTC. Encoded protein: CASSLRFGLAANQETQYF.

The J gene is TRBJ1-5, the V gene TRBV7-2, with D hard to call. The CDR3 totals 15 residues. In germline, CDR1 is SGHTA, CDR2 FQGNSA. Trimming took 1 base from V and 3 from J, leaving 10 bases between them. The CDR3 region is CASSLGPGINQPQHF. CDR3 nucleotides: TGTGCCAGCAGCTTAGGGCCGGGCATCAATCAGCCCCAGCATTTT.

The chain carries TRBV18 and TRBJ2-7, with unresolved D. The ends were cut back, 2 bases at V and 5 bases at J, with 13 bases in the middle. The length of the CDR3 is 14 residues. Germline CDR1 is KGHSH and CDR2 is LQKENI. The CDR3: CASSPGARSHEQYF. The CDR3 coding sequence is TGTGCCAGCTCACCAGGCGCCAGGTCCCACGAGCAGTACTTC.

This chain uses TRBV12-5 with TRBJ2-7, with no clear D. The CDR3 contains 15 residues. Trimming removed 6 bases from V and 3 bases from J, with 18 bases in between. Looked up from germline, CDR1 is LGHNT and CDR2 is FRNRAP. CDR3 DNA: TGTGCTAGTGGCCCCCCTCTCCTTGGACGCTACGAGCAGTACTTC. Encoded protein: CASGPPLLGRYEQYF.

The V gene is TRBV6-6, the J gene TRBJ1-6, with no clear D. Germline CDR1 MNHNY, CDR2 SVGAGI (reference sequence). The CDR3 length is 14 residues. Trimming took off 7 bases at V and 4 bases at J, with 11 bases between the two ends. The CDR3 is CASTQEGYNSPLHF. The DNA for the CDR3 is TGTGCCAGCACCCAAGAGGGTTATAATTCACCCCTCCACTTT.

This chain links TRBV27 with TRBJ2-7; D is unclear. V lost 2 bases, J lost 3 bases, and 8 bases lay in between. This CDR3 spans 13 amino acids. Germline V gene lookup returns CDR1 MNHEY and CDR2 SMNVEV (reference sequence). The CDR3 reads CASSLIANYEQYF. The DNA for the CDR3 is TGTGCCAGCAGTTTAATCGCCAACTACGAGCAGTACTTC.

This clone was found once. The chain recombines TRBV27 with TRBJ1-4, with TRBD1 matching over 8 bases. Per the germline V gene, CDR1 is MNHEY and CDR2 is SMNVEV (reference sequence). With V trimmed by 6 bases and J by 8 bases, 8 bases remained unmatched. The CDR3 is made up of 14 amino acids. The CDR3 loop is CASSYDRGLEKLFF. The CDR3 nucleotides read TGTGCCAGCAGCTACGACAGGGGTCTCGAAAAACTGTTTTTT.

This clone was counted a few times. The chain recombines TRBV6-1 with TRBJ2-7; tentatively, D is TRBD1 or TRBD2 (6 bases each). V was shortened by 0 bases and J by 2 bases, with 8 bases between the two germline ends. Germline V gene lookup returns CDR1 MNHNS and CDR2 SASEGT. CDR3 length: 14 residues. CDR3 sequence (DNA): TGTGCCAGCAGTGAAGCGGGGGGCCCCTACGAGCAGTACTTC. Translation gives CASSEAGGPYEQYF.

The chain uses TRBV5-1 and TRBJ2-7; 8 nucleotides match TRBD1. The CDR3 extends over 12 amino acids. The germline CDR1 and CDR2 sequences are SGHRS and YFSETQ. V lost 3 bases to trimming and J lost 5 bases; unmatched junction nucleotides: 1. In DNA, the CDR3 is TGCGCCAGCAGCTGGGGACAGGACGAGCAGTACTTC. Protein sequence: CASSWGQDEQYF. The full variable domain, with the rest looked up from reference TRBV5-1 and TRBJ2-7, is KAGVTQTPRYLIKTRGQQVTLSCSPISGHRSVSWYQQTPGQGLQFLFEYFSETQRNKGNFPGRFSGRQFSNSRSEMNVSTLELGDSALYLCASSWGQDEQYFGPGTRLTVT.

The chain has TRBV18 and TRBJ2-7; 7 bases are shared with TRBD2. This CDR3 is 13 amino acids long. The junction had 8 bases not matched to a gene; V was cut back by 10 bases and J by 2 bases. Germline V gene data show CDR1 as KGHSH and CDR2 as LQKENI. The CDR3 reads CAKGGSDTYEQYF. CDR3 DNA: TGTGCCAAAGGCGGGAGTGACACCTACGAGCAGTACTTC.

The chain combines TRBV7-2 with TRBJ1-3; D call uncertain. Germline CDR1 and CDR2: SGHTA and FQGNSA. V gave up 4 bases and J gave up 2 bases, with 15 bases separating them. This CDR3 contains 16 residues. The CDR3 spells CASSYGRKHTGNTIYF. The CDR3 nucleotides are TGTGCCAGCAGCTACGGACGGAAGCATACTGGAAACACCATATATTTT.

The genes are TRBV19 and TRBJ1-6; 7 positions agree with TRBD1. The J segment lost 8 bases and the V segment lost 4 bases, leaving 8 bases of the junction unmatched. CDR3 size: 15 residues. Germline lookup yields CDR1 LNHDA and CDR2 SQIVND (reference sequence). DNA of the CDR3: TGTGCCAGTAGTACACCGGGAACAGGGGATTCACCCCTCCACTTT. This sequence encodes CASSTPGTGDSPLHF.

The chain links TRBV7-9 to TRBJ2-7, with 7 positions matching TRBD1. J gave up 0 bases and V 5 bases, and 7 bases lay outside the gene matches. Germline V gene sequence: CDR1 SEHNR, CDR2 FQNEAQ (reference sequence). The CDR3 has 15 residues. CDR3 amino acids: CASSRDRVVSYEQYF. The CDR3, as DNA: TGTGCCAGCAGCAGAGACAGGGTGGTCTCCTACGAGCAGTACTTC.

The V gene is TRBV29-1, the J gene TRBJ2-1; perhaps TRBD1 as D (6 bases). Germline CDR1 is SQVTM and CDR2 is ANQGSEA. This CDR3 spans 10 amino acids. With 7 bases removed from V and 10 bases from J, the gap between germline ends came to 11 bases. The CDR3 reads CSGQDLEQFF. CDR3 DNA sequence: TGCAGCGGACAGGACCTCGAGCAGTTCTTC.

This clone was seen only once. The V and J genes are TRBV9 and TRBJ2-1, with 8 bases that match TRBD2. The CDR3 sequence is 16 residues long. Germline V gene data show CDR1 as SGDLS and CDR2 as YYNGEE. Germline trimming cut 0 bases from V and 4 bases from J; bases unmatched to any gene: 6. The CDR3 here is CASSVDGSGTYNEQFF. CDR3 bases: TGTGCCAGCAGCGTAGATGGTAGCGGGACATACAATGAGCAGTTCTTC.

With regard to this clone: Other DNA sequences in this specimen translate into the identical CDR3. The chain carries TRBV6-5 and TRBJ1-1; no definite D call. This CDR3 has 13 residues. Germline V lookup: CDR1 MNHEY, CDR2 SVGAGI. With 2 bases removed from V and 5 bases from J, the gap between germline ends came to 9 bases. CDR3 sequence reads: CASSYGRGTEAFF. CDR3 coding DNA: TGTGCCAGCAGTTACGGACGGGGAACTGAAGCTTTCTTT.

The chain uses TRBV14 and TRBJ2-1, with unresolved D. The germline V gene encodes CDR1 SGHDN and CDR2 FVKESK. Trimming pared 4 bases from V and 5 bases from J, leaving 9 bases between. The CDR3 consists of 13 residues. CDR3 residues: CASSPSRDNEQFF. In nucleotides, the CDR3 is TGTGCCAGCAGCCCGAGTCGCGACAATGAGCAGTTCTTC.

The chain joins TRBV18 to TRBJ2-7; 10 bases map to TRBD2. This CDR3 comprises 16 residues. Germline V gives CDR1 KGHSH, CDR2 LQKENI. J lost 7 bases, V lost 2 bases, and 11 bases had no gene match. The CDR3 DNA follows: TGTGCCAGCTCACCAACTCTTAGCGGGGGGCCGGGTGAGCAGTACTTC. Protein: CASSPTLSGGPGEQYF.

The rearrangement joins TRBV14 to TRBJ2-3; tentatively, D is TRBD2 (6 bases). This CDR3 is built from 15 residues. Trimming removed 0 bases from V and 6 bases from J, with 13 bases in between. Germline V gene lookup returns CDR1 SGHDN and CDR2 FVKESK. The chain's CDR3 is CASSQDRRRGDTQYF. For the CDR3, the DNA is TGTGCCAGCAGCCAAGACAGGCGACGGGGGGATACGCAGTATTTT.

The CDR3 bases are TGTGCCAGCAGCCAGATACCGGGATTAACTTTCTTT. This sequence encodes CASSQIPGLTFF. The V and J genes are TRBV5-6 and TRBJ1-1; D gene ambiguous. Germline V lookup: CDR1 SGHDT, CDR2 YYEEEE. V lost 4 bases, J lost 12 bases, and 16 bases lay in between. The CDR3 is made up of 12 amino acids.

This rearrangement joins TRBV19 to TRBJ2-1, with TRBD2 matching 12 bases. The CDR3 has 15 amino acids. J was trimmed by 8 bases and V by 6 bases; bases with no gene match: 8. The germline gives CDR1 LNHDA, CDR2 SQIVND (reference sequence). In DNA form, the CDR3 reads TGTGCCAGTAGCAGCGGACTAGCGGGATTTGATGAGCAGTTCTTC. Its translation is CASSSGLAGFDEQFF.

The table lists this clone with a count of one. The identical CDR3 is also encoded by other nucleotide sequences in the sample. The chain combines TRBV18 with TRBJ2-5, with D unresolved. Germline V gene lookup returns CDR1 KGHSH and CDR2 LQKENI. V was cut by 0 bases and J by 4 bases, with 6 bases left in between. There are 13 residues in the CDR3. This CDR3 is CASSPPGIETQYF. CDR3 bases: TGTGCCAGCTCACCACCAGGGATAGAGACCCAGTACTTC.